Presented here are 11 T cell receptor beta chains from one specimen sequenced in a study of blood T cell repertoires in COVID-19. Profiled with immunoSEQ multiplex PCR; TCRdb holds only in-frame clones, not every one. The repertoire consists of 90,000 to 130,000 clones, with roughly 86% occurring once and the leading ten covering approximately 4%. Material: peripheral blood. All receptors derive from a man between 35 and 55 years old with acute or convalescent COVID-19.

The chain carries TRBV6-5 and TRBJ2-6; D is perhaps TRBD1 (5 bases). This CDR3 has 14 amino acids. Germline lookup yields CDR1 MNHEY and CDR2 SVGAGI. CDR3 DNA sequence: TGTGCGAGCGATGGCAGGGTCGGGGCCAACGTCCTGACTTTC. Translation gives CASDGRVGANVLTF.

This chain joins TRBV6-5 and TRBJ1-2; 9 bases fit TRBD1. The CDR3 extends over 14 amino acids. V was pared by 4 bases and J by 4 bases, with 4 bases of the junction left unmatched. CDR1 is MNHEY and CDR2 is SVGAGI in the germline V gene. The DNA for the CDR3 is TGTGCCAGCAGTTCCCCGGGACAGGGCTATGGCTACACCTTC. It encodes CASSSPGQGYGYTF.

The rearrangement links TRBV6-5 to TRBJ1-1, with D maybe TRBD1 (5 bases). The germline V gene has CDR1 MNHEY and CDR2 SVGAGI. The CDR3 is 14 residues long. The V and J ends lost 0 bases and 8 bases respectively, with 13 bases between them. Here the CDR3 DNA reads TGTGCCAGCAGTTACTCGAACGCCGGGGGAGAAGCTTTCTTT. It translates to CASSYSNAGGEAFF.

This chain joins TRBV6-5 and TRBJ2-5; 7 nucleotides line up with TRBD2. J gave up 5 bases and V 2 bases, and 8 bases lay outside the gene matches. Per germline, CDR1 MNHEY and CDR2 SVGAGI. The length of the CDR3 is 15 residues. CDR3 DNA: TGTGCCAGCAGTTACCCGGCCAGGGAGGGCGAGACCCAGTACTTC. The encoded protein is CASSYPAREGETQYF.

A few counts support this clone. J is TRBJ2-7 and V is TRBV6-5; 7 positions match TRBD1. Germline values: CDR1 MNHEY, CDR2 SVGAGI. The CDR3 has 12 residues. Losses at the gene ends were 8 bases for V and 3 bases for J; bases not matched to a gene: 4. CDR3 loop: CASAGTVYEQYF. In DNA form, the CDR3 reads TGTGCCAGCGCCGGGACAGTCTACGAGCAGTACTTC.

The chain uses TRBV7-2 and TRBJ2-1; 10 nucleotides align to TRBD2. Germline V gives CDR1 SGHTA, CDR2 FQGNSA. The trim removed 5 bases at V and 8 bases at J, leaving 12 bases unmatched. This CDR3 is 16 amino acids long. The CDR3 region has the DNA TGTGCCAGCAGCGTTAGCGGGGGGCCCCGTAGCTATGAGCAGTTCTTC. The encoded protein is CASSVSGGPRSYEQFF.

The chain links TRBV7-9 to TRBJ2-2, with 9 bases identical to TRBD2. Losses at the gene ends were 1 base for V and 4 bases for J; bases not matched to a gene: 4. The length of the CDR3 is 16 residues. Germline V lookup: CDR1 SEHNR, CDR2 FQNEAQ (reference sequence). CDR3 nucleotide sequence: TGTGCCAGCAGCTTAGGGTCTAGCGGGGCCACCGGGGAGCTGTTTTTT. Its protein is CASSLGSSGATGELFF.

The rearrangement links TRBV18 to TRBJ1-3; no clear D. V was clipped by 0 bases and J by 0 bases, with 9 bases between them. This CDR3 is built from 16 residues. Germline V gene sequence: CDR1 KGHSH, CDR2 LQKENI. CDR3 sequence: CASSPPGRNSGNTIYF. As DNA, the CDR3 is TGTGCCAGCTCACCACCTGGGCGAAACTCTGGAAACACCATATATTTT. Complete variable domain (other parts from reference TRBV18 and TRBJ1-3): NAGVMQNPRHLVRRRGQEARLRCSPMKGHSHVYWYRQLPEEGLKFMVYLQKENIIDESGMPKERFSAEFPKEGPSILRIQQVVRGDSAAYFCASSPPGRNSGNTIYFGEGSWLTVV.

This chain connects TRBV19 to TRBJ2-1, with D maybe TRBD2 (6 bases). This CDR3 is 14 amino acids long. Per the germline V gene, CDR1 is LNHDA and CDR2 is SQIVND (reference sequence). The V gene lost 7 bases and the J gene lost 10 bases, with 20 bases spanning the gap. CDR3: CASIGGEVIREQFF. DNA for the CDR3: TGTGCCAGTATCGGGGGTGAGGTAATTCGGGAGCAGTTCTTC.

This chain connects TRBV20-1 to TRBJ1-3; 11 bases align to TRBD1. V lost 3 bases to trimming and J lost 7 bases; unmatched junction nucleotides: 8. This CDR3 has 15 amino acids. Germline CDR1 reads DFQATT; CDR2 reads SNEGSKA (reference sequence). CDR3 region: CSASARDRGGNTIYF. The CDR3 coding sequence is TGCAGTGCTAGTGCCCGGGACAGGGGGGGGAACACCATATATTTT.

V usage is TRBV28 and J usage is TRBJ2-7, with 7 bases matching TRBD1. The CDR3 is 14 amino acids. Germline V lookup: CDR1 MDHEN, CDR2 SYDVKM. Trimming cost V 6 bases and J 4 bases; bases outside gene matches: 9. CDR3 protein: CASRPQGDVYEQYF. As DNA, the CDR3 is TGTGCCAGCAGACCGCAGGGGGACGTATACGAGCAGTACTTC. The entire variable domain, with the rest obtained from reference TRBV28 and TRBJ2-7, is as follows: DVKVTQSSRYLVKRTGEKVFLECVQDMDHENMFWYRQDPGLGLRLIYFSYDVKMKEKGDIPEGYSVSREKKERFSLILESASTNQTSMYLCASRPQGDVYEQYFGPGTRLTVT.